These 13 T cell receptor beta chains were all obtained from the same sample, sequenced in a study of T cell clusters in autoimmune cytopenias. Roughly 38,000 genome equivalents of blood DNA were amplified for TRB. One tube held mixed TRB-A and TRB-B primer pools for touch-down PCR. Using the multiplex PCR reads, TCRdb records one entry per CDR3 protein without DNA. This sample's table reports about 9,500 distinct CDR3 sequences. Sequencing input: peripheral blood. The source is a human donor with an autoimmune cytopenia or autoimmune hepatitis (not recorded which).

By frequency, this clonotype registers medium-sized (0.01 to 0.1%). The V gene is TRBV12-3 or TRBV12-4, the J gene TRBJ2-5; TCRdb indicates TRBD1, and absent DNA this call remains unverified. The CDR3 length is 17 residues. CDR3 amino acids: CASSSGGGGYPAKTQYF.

The chain recombines TRBV5-6 with TRBJ2-5. The CDR3 totals 14 residues. Germline CDR1 reads SGHDT; CDR2 reads YYEEEE. The CDR3 protein is CASCFGVSQETQYF.

By frequency, this clonotype registers medium-sized. This chain links TRBV19 with TRBJ2-7; TCRdb reports TRBD2, a call that lacks DNA to check it against. The CDR3 extends over 14 amino acids. Germline values: CDR1 LNHDA, CDR2 SQIVND (reference sequence). The CDR3 sequence: CASTSGGASYEQYF. Full variable domain (outside the CDR3, taken from reference TRBV19 and TRBJ2-7): DGGITQSPKYLFRKEGQNVTLSCEQNLNHDAMYWYRQDPGQGLRLIYYSQIVNDFQKGDIAEGYSVSREKKESFPLTVTSAQKNPTAFYLCASTSGGASYEQYFGPGTRLTVT.

CDR3 residues: CASMNGIRDRLTYEQYF. The chain carries TRBV6-1 and TRBJ2-7; TCRdb returns TRBD1, unconfirmable since there is no DNA. Per germline, CDR1 MNHNS and CDR2 SASEGT. The CDR3 is made up of 17 amino acids.

The J gene is TRBJ2-2, the V gene TRBV5-1; TCRdb picks TRBD1, but there is no DNA to check that call. CDR1 and CDR2 from the germline V gene are SGHRS and YFSETQ. This CDR3 spans 15 amino acids. The CDR3 here is CASSFSLTDTGELFF.

The genes are TRBV13 and TRBJ2-7; TCRdb outputs TRBD1, but without DNA this stays unchecked. The CDR3 is 14 amino acids. Looked up from germline, CDR1 is PRHDT and CDR2 is FYEKMQ (reference sequence). This chain's CDR3 is CASSFSDRGVEQYF.

Considering frequency, this clonotype is medium-sized. The rearrangement links TRBV19 to TRBJ1-5; there is no DNA to check the TCRdb D call of TRBD1. There are 15 residues in the CDR3. Germline CDR1 LNHDA, CDR2 SQIVND (reference sequence). CDR3 in amino acids: CASNPTGKASQPQHF. Based on the CDR3 plus reference TRBV19 and TRBJ1-5, the full variable domain is DGGITQSPKYLFRKEGQNVTLSCEQNLNHDAMYWYRQDPGQGLRLIYYSQIVNDFQKGDIAEGYSVSREKKESFPLTVTSAQKNPTAFYLCASNPTGKASQPQHFGDGTRLSIL.

The rearrangement uses TRBV20-1 and TRBJ1-1; TCRdb reports TRBD1, a call that lacks DNA to check it against. CDR1 is DFQATT and CDR2 is SNEGSKA in the germline V gene (reference sequence). This CDR3 is built from 11 residues. The CDR3 sequence is CSAPGLTEAFF.

V is TRBV6-5 and J is TRBJ1-5; without DNA, the TCRdb call of TRBD1 cannot be checked. The CDR3 consists of 14 residues. Germline V gene sequence: CDR1 MNHEY, CDR2 SVGAGI. This CDR3 reads CASSHRGESQPQHF.

The J gene is TRBJ1-3, the V gene TRBV10-3; TCRdb gives TRBD1 as the D gene, but with no DNA this cannot be confirmed. This CDR3 has 11 amino acids. Germline V gives CDR1 ENHRY, CDR2 SYGVKD. This CDR3 reads CAIRGAGTIYF.

This rearrangement joins TRBV28 to TRBJ2-1; the D call from TCRdb, TRBD1, cannot be confirmed without DNA. CDR1 is MDHEN and CDR2 is SYDVKM in the germline V gene. The CDR3 is made up of 16 amino acids. The CDR3 is CASSFPSQGGGNEQFF.

V gene TRBV6-5 combines with J gene TRBJ1-6; TCRdb names TRBD1, which stays unverified in the absence of DNA. There are 13 residues in the CDR3. The germline V gene has CDR1 MNHEY and CDR2 SVGAGI. The CDR3 reads CASSGTGNSPLHF.

The chain joins TRBV6-2 or TRBV6-3 to TRBJ1-2. The CDR3 has 14 residues. CDR1 is MNHEY, CDR2 SVGEGT, per germline. The CDR3 region is CASSFTTENYGYTF.